Below are 32 T cell receptor beta chains sequenced from a single sample in a study of cytomegalovirus exposure and HLA in healthy donors. A multiplex PCR was run with 60 Vbeta primers and 13 Jbeta primers. Libraries were prepared by immunoSEQ multiplex PCR; TCRdb keeps only in-frame clonotypes and omits some of them. This table holds around 200,000 clones, roughly 75% found once. Specimen: PBMCs. Receptors originate from a young man in good health and CMV-seropositive.

CDR3 residues: CSVEGAAGKPQYF. DNA of the CDR3: TGCAGCGTTGAAGGGGCGGCAGGGAAGCCCCAGTACTTC. J is TRBJ2-5 and V is TRBV29-1, with D possibly TRBD1 on 5 matching bases. Trimming took off 1 base at V and 9 bases at J, with 15 bases between the two ends. This CDR3 is built from 13 residues. CDR1 is SQVTM, CDR2 ANQGSEA, per germline.

The CDR3 DNA reads TGCGCCAGCAGGTATCAGGGTGGGAACACTGAAGCTTTCTTT. Translating gives CASRYQGGNTEAFF. The chain has TRBV5-1 and TRBJ1-1; D might be TRBD1 (5 bases). The V end lost 5 bases, the J end lost 1 base, and 12 bases lay between the germline ends. CDR1 SGHRS and CDR2 YFSETQ come from the germline V gene. This CDR3 region has 14 residues.

This clone appeared a few times. The rearrangement links TRBV9 to TRBJ2-1; 12 bases fit TRBD2. The CDR3 is 15 amino acids. Germline CDR1 SGDLS, CDR2 YYNGEE. V trimming: 5 bases; J trimming: 4 bases; junction bases outside the gene matches: 4. Here the CDR3 reads CASSLGTSGYNEQFF. CDR3 nucleotides: TGTGCCAGCAGTCTAGGGACTAGCGGGTACAATGAGCAGTTCTTC.

The gene calls are TRBV6-5 and TRBJ1-6, with a possible D match to TRBD1 (6 bases). Germline V CDR1 and CDR2: MNHEY, SVGAGI. Trimming took off 4 bases at V and 2 bases at J, with 12 bases between the two ends. The CDR3 extends over 16 amino acids. The CDR3: CASSWGGDTYNSPLHF. Written as DNA, the CDR3 is TGTGCCAGCAGTTGGGGAGGGGACACCTATAATTCACCCCTCCACTTT.

The rearrangement joins TRBV6-1 to TRBJ1-4; D is undetermined. Trimming shortened V by 6 bases and J by 5 bases, and 10 bases separated the two germline ends. Germline CDR1 and CDR2: MNHNS and SASEGT. The CDR3 consists of 13 residues. The CDR3 protein is CASRVSPNEKLFF. CDR3 in DNA: TGTGCCAGCAGAGTCAGTCCGAATGAAAAACTGTTTTTT.

The gene calls are TRBV27 and TRBJ2-7; D is undetermined. The V end lost 6 bases, the J end lost 5 bases, and 14 bases lay between the germline ends. Germline V gives CDR1 MNHEY, CDR2 SMNVEV (reference sequence). The CDR3 totals 13 residues. CDR3 region: CASSSAVTNEQYF. The DNA of the CDR3 is TGTGCCAGCAGCTCTGCGGTAACCAACGAGCAGTACTTC.

The V call is TRBV5-4, the J call TRBJ2-5; TRBD1 agrees at 9 bases. In germline, CDR1 is SGHNT, CDR2 YYREEE (reference sequence). The CDR3 sequence is 18 residues long. V trimming: 1 base; J trimming: 2 bases; junction bases outside the gene matches: 12. The CDR3 DNA reads TGTGCCAGCAGCTTGTCTGGGACAGGGATCTCCAAACAAGAGACCCAGTACTTC. The encoded protein is CASSLSGTGISKQETQYF.

This clone was counted a few times. V and J are TRBV6-5 and TRBJ2-1, with 8 nucleotides matching TRBD1. CDR1 MNHEY and CDR2 SVGAGI come from the germline V gene. Unmatched junction bases numbered 3, after V lost 5 bases and J lost 9 bases. The CDR3 runs to 12 residues. Here the CDR3 reads CASSIQGGEQFF. The CDR3 coding sequence is TGTGCCAGCAGTATACAGGGGGGTGAGCAGTTCTTC.

The chain employs TRBV9 and TRBJ2-7, with 10 positions matching TRBD1. This CDR3 is built from 17 residues. V was clipped by 1 base and J by 5 bases; unmatched bases: 12. Looked up from germline, CDR1 is SGDLS and CDR2 is YYNGEE. Here the CDR3 DNA reads TGTGCCAGCAGCGTAAGTGGGGGGGGGACAGGGGCCCACGAGCAGTACTTC. It translates to CASSVSGGGTGAHEQYF.

The V gene is TRBV5-1, the J gene TRBJ1-1; perhaps TRBD1 as D (5 bases). The V and J ends lost 2 bases and 2 bases respectively, with 10 bases between them. The length of the CDR3 is 14 residues. Germline V CDR1 and CDR2: SGHRS, YFSETQ. CDR3 sequence: CASSLQAANTEAFF. The CDR3 region has the DNA TGCGCCAGCAGCTTACAGGCCGCTAACACTGAAGCTTTCTTT.

In regard to this clone: The same CDR3 can be traced to other DNA sequences in this sample. This chain links TRBV5-1 with TRBJ2-5, with TRBD2 identical over 8 bases. The CDR3 spans 13 residues. In germline, CDR1 is SGHRS, CDR2 YFSETQ. The ends lost 2 bases at V and 4 bases at J; junction bases unmatched: 1. CDR3 protein: CASSFAGGETQYF. CDR3 nucleotide sequence: TGCGCCAGCAGCTTCGCGGGAGGAGAGACCCAGTACTTC. Looking up the rest from reference TRBV5-1 and TRBJ2-5 gives the full variable domain: KAGVTQTPRYLIKTRGQQVTLSCSPISGHRSVSWYQQTPGQGLQFLFEYFSETQRNKGNFPGRFSGRQFSNSRSEMNVSTLELGDSALYLCASSFAGGETQYFGPGTRLLVL.

This clone showed up just once. The V gene is TRBV11-2, the J gene TRBJ2-7; D may be TRBD1 (6 bases). The V and J ends lost 1 base and 3 bases respectively, with 13 bases between them. The CDR3 covers 15 residues. Germline lookup yields CDR1 SGHAT and CDR2 FQNNGV. The DNA for the CDR3 is TGTGCCAGCAGCTTAGGGTACAGGGAAATCTACGAGCAGTACTTC. Protein product: CASSLGYREIYEQYF.

The chain uses TRBV27 and TRBJ2-6, with 9 bases aligning to TRBD2. Trimming removed 9 bases from V and 3 bases from J; junction bases left unmatched: 9. Germline assignment: CDR1 MNHEY and CDR2 SMNVEV (reference sequence). This CDR3 has 16 residues. The chain's CDR3 is CASGVAGVSGANVLTF. CDR3 bases: TGTGCCAGTGGAGTAGCGGGGGTGAGTGGGGCCAACGTCCTGACTTTC.

V usage is TRBV18 and J usage is TRBJ2-2; D is undetermined. The V gene lost 6 bases and the J gene lost 6 bases, with 11 bases spanning the gap. CDR1 is KGHSH and CDR2 is LQKENI in the germline V gene. The CDR3 is 13 residues long. The CDR3 DNA is TGTGCCAGCTCCCCCCCGGTTCCCGGGGAGCTGTTTTTT. Protein: CASSPPVPGELFF.

The rearrangement joins TRBV28 to TRBJ1-1, with D perhaps TRBD1 (5 bases). The V end was cut by 3 bases, the J end by 0 bases, with 17 bases between. CDR1 MDHEN and CDR2 SYDVKM come from the germline V gene. The CDR3 covers 17 residues. In DNA form, the CDR3 reads TGTGCCAGCAGTTTCGGAGCCCTAGGGGCCATGAACACTGAAGCTTTCTTT. This gives the protein CASSFGALGAMNTEAFF.

This sequence joins TRBV18 and TRBJ2-7; 7 bases agree with TRBD2. The CDR3 consists of 15 residues. The germline V gene has CDR1 KGHSH and CDR2 LQKENI. V was pared by 2 bases and J by 0 bases, with 4 bases of the junction left unmatched. CDR3 sequence reads: CASSPDLAASYEQYF. Here the CDR3 DNA reads TGTGCCAGCTCACCAGATCTAGCGGCCTCCTACGAGCAGTACTTC.

This chain uses TRBV13 with TRBJ2-1; D is possibly TRBD1 (6 bases). The CDR3 covers 13 residues. CDR1 is PRHDT and CDR2 is FYEKMQ in the germline V gene (reference sequence). The V end lost 2 bases, the J end lost 10 bases, and 12 bases lay between the germline ends. CDR3 coding DNA: TGTGCCAGCAGCTTAAACCAGGGGTGGGAGCAGTTCTTC. Encoded protein: CASSLNQGWEQFF.

The genes are TRBV11-3 and TRBJ2-1; 7 bases line up with TRBD2. Trimming removed 6 bases from V and 4 bases from J; junction bases left unmatched: 3. Germline-derived CDR1 and CDR2 are SGHNT and YENEEA. The CDR3 contains 13 residues. CDR3 bases: TGTGCCAGCAGTAGGGAGGGATACAATGAGCAGTTCTTC. Translating gives CASSREGYNEQFF.

The genes are TRBV9 and TRBJ2-1; 9 bases are shared with TRBD1. The CDR3 has 16 amino acids. V was pared by 0 bases and J by 8 bases, with 9 bases of the junction left unmatched. Germline V CDR1 and CDR2: SGDLS, YYNGEE. CDR3 DNA: TGTGCCAGCAGCGTAGAAGGACAGGGGTTGGTCCATGAGCAGTTCTTC. This translates into CASSVEGQGLVHEQFF.

The rearrangement uses TRBV7-9 and TRBJ1-2; possibly TRBD1 for D (6 bases). The CDR3 contains 14 residues. With 5 bases removed from V and 6 bases from J, the gap between germline ends came to 16 bases. The germline V gene has CDR1 SEHNR and CDR2 FQNEAQ (reference sequence). CDR3 in amino acids: CASSPRGGGDGYTF. CDR3 sequence (DNA): TGTGCCAGCAGCCCCCGCGGGGGGGGCGATGGCTACACCTTC.

The rearrangement uses TRBV27 and TRBJ1-6; possible D gene TRBD1, 6 bases. V was cut by 6 bases and J by 10 bases, with 22 bases left in between. The CDR3 covers 16 residues. Germline V lookup: CDR1 MNHEY, CDR2 SMNVEV (reference sequence). In DNA form, the CDR3 reads TGTGCCAGCAGGATTTTACAGGGCAATCGGGGATCACCCCTCCACTTT. Its translation is CASRILQGNRGSPLHF.

CDR3 nucleotides: TGTGCCAGCAGTTTACGGCAGGGGGAGAGGTACGAGCAGTACTTC. It translates to CASSLRQGERYEQYF. V usage is TRBV28 and J usage is TRBJ2-7, with TRBD1 matching 7 bases. Germline CDR1 MDHEN, CDR2 SYDVKM. This CDR3 comprises 15 residues. With V trimmed by 2 bases and J by 4 bases, 8 bases remained unmatched.

The chain has TRBV5-4 and TRBJ2-6, with D unclear. Trimming shortened V by 5 bases and J by 0 bases, and 12 bases separated the two germline ends. CDR1 is SGHNT, CDR2 YYREEE, per germline (reference sequence). The CDR3 sequence is 16 residues long. The CDR3 here is CASSPDSTSGANVLTF. The DNA of the CDR3 is TGTGCCAGCAGTCCTGATAGTACCTCTGGGGCCAACGTCCTGACTTTC.

V is TRBV5-1 and J is TRBJ2-3; tentative D call: TRBD1 (6 bases). CDR3 length: 13 residues. Per germline, CDR1 SGHRS and CDR2 YFSETQ. V lost 5 bases, J lost 5 bases, and 12 bases lay in between. The CDR3 sequence is CASRPDRRDTQYF. The DNA for the CDR3 is TGCGCCAGCAGACCCGACAGGAGAGATACGCAGTATTTT.

This chain links TRBV14 with TRBJ1-2, with 7 bases lining up with TRBD1. The CDR3 sequence is 15 residues long. Germline values: CDR1 SGHDN, CDR2 FVKESK. After removal of 4 bases from V and 7 bases from J, the junction contained 12 bases not matched to a gene. The chain's CDR3 is CASSPRTGPSGGYTF. The CDR3 DNA sequence: TGTGCCAGCAGCCCCAGGACAGGTCCTAGTGGTGGCTACACCTTC.

The chain links TRBV30 to TRBJ2-2, with TRBD1 matching over 7 bases. The CDR3 is made up of 14 amino acids. Germline-derived CDR1 and CDR2 are GTSNPN and SVGIG (reference sequence). V gave up 4 bases and J gave up 3 bases; unmatched junction bases: 5. The CDR3 DNA reads TGTGCCTGGACGACAGGGCTCTACACCGGGGAGCTGTTTTTT. It encodes CAWTTGLYTGELFF. The full variable domain, rest sourced from reference TRBV30 and TRBJ2-2, is SQTIHQWPATLVQPVGSPLSLECTVEGTSNPNLYWYRQAAGRGLQLLFYSVGIGQISSEVPQNLSASRPQDRQFILSSKKLLLSDSGFYLCAWTTGLYTGELFFGEGSRLTVL.

This chain links TRBV30 with TRBJ2-5; 10 bases agree with TRBD1. The DNA end favors TRBJ2-7, so the J call may be wrong. This CDR3 has 14 residues. Germline CDR1 GTSNPN, CDR2 SVGIG (reference sequence). This CDR3 reads CAWSVLGQGDEQYF. The CDR3 nucleotides are TGTGCCTGGAGTGTACTAGGACAGGGGGACGAGCAGTACTTC.

This clone was detected only a few times. This chain links TRBV6-1 with TRBJ2-7; 9 bases are shared with TRBD1. Germline assignment: CDR1 MNHNS and CDR2 SASEGT. The CDR3 totals 14 residues. The V gene end was trimmed by 6 bases and the J gene end by 1 base; junction bases not matched to a gene: 4. The CDR3 here is CASRNRGLSYEQYF. CDR3 in DNA: TGTGCCAGCAGGAACAGGGGGCTATCCTACGAGCAGTACTTC.

The rearrangement uses TRBV11-2 and TRBJ2-7; D ambiguous. V shed 4 bases and J shed 3 bases, with 10 bases lying between them. The CDR3 runs 13 residues. Germline V gene lookup returns CDR1 SGHAT and CDR2 FQNNGV. The CDR3 reads CASSSPAHYEQYF. The DNA for the CDR3 is TGTGCCAGCAGCTCGCCAGCGCACTACGAGCAGTACTTC.

This rearrangement joins TRBV7-9 to TRBJ2-2; 10 positions match TRBD2. J was trimmed by 0 bases and V by 4 bases; bases with no gene match: 11. The length of the CDR3 is 19 residues. Germline loops: CDR1 SEHNR, CDR2 FQNEAQ (reference sequence). Written as DNA, the CDR3 is TGTGCCAGCAGCTCGCCTAGCGGGGGAGCTTACCCGAACACCGGGGAGCTGTTTTTT. As protein: CASSSPSGGAYPNTGELFF. The full variable domain, with the rest looked up from reference TRBV7-9 and TRBJ2-2, is DTGVSQNPRHKITKRGQNVTFRCDPISEHNRLYWYRQTLGQGPEFLTYFQNEAQLEKSRLLSDRFSAERPKGSFSTLEIQRTEQGDSAMYLCASSSPSGGAYPNTGELFFGEGSRLTVL.

V and J are TRBV7-2 and TRBJ1-2; 7 positions match TRBD1. The V and J ends lost 3 bases and 7 bases, in that order; junction bases with no gene match: 8. The germline CDR1 and CDR2 sequences are SGHTA and FQGNSA. There are 14 residues in the CDR3. The CDR3 reads CASSLDRYRFGYTF. The CDR3 bases are TGTGCCAGCAGCTTGGACAGGTATAGGTTTGGCTACACCTTC. Combining the CDR3 with reference TRBV7-2 and TRBJ1-2 gives the whole variable domain GAGVSQSPSNKVTEKGKDVELRCDPISGHTALYWYRQSLGQGLEFLIYFQGNSAPDKSGLPSDRFSAERTGGSVSTLTIQRTQQEDSAVYLCASSLDRYRFGYTFGSGTRLTVV.

J is TRBJ2-3 and V is TRBV4-3; possible D gene TRBD2, 6 bases. This CDR3 has 15 amino acids. Germline-derived CDR1 and CDR2 are LGHNA and YSLEER. The germline V and J ends were trimmed by 0 bases and 1 base, with 8 bases remaining between them. The CDR3 coding sequence is TGCGCCAGCAGCCAAGAGGGACTCCGCACAGATACGCAGTATTTT. Its translation: CASSQEGLRTDTQYF.